The clone carrying this T cell receptor beta chain is a singleton in its sample. Its antigen is not identified. The data were taken from a study of cytomegalovirus exposure and HLA in healthy donors. The study, taken as a whole, reports: Previously analyzed data showed that most TCR beta V segments were productive at a frequency of about 90% or about 30%. High specificity and sensitivity for cytomegalovirus status were reported for the classifier. Reports state that TCR beta sequences accurately predicted most subjects' HLA-A and HLA-B alleles. An assumption of roughly uniform sequencing depth across donors underlay the presence/absence analyses.

With 60 Vbeta and 13 Jbeta primers, the PCR was carried out. Sequencing was performed with immunoSEQ multiplex PCR; in TCRdb, only in-frame clones are kept and a portion is missing. The sample contains around 170,000 clones, about 77% of which appear only once. The sequence was collected from a woman in her thirties in good health and CMV-seropositive. The sequencing sample was made of PBMCs.

Written as DNA, the CDR3 is TGTGCCAGCAGCCCCCCAGGGCGACAGGGGGTAACCACCGGGGAGCTGTTTTTT. This gives the protein CASSPPGRQGVTTGELFF. The chain employs TRBV5-6 and TRBJ2-2; 9 bases map to TRBD1. Germline CDR1 SGHDT, CDR2 YYEEEE. The CDR3 is 18 residues long. V shed 4 bases, J shed 4 bases, and the junction held 14 bases outside the gene matches.